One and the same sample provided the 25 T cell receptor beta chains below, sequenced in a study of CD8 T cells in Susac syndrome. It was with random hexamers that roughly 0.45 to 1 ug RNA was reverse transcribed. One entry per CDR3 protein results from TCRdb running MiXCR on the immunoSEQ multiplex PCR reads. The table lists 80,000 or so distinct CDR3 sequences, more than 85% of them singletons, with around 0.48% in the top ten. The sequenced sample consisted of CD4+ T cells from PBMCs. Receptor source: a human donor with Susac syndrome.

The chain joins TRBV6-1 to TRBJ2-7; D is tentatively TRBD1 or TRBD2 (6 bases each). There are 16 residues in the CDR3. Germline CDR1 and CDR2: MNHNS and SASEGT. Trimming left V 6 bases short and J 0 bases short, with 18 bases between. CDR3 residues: CASSRGGQLGSYEQYF. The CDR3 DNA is TGTGCCAGCAGCCGAGGGGGGCAGTTGGGCTCCTACGAGCAGTACTTC.

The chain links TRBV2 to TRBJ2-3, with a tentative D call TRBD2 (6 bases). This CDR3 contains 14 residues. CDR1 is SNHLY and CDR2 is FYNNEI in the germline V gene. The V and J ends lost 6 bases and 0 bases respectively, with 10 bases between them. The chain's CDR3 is CASSPGLSTDTQYF. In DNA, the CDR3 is TGTGCCAGCAGCCCGGGACTTAGCACAGATACGCAGTATTTT. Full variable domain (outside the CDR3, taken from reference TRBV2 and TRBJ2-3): EPEVTQTPSHQVTQMGQEVILRCVPISNHLYFYWYRQILGQKVEFLVSFYNNEISEKSEIFDDQFSVERPDGSNFTLKIRSTKLEDSAMYFCASSPGLSTDTQYFGPGTRLTVL.

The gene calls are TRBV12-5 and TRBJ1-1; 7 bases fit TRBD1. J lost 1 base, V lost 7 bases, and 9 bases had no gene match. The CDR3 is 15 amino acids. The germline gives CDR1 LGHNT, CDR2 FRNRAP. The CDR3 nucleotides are TGTGCTAGTGAACCGGGACAGCCGAGGAACACTGAAGCTTTCTTT. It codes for CASEPGQPRNTEAFF.

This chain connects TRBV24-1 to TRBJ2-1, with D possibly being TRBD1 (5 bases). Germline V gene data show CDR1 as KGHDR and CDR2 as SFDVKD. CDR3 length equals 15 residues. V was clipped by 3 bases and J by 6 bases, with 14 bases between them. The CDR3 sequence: CATSDTVQGSNEQFF. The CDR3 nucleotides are TGTGCCACCAGTGATACCGTTCAGGGTTCCAATGAGCAGTTCTTC.

The CDR3 loop is CASSSDGSGNTIYF. The CDR3 region has the DNA TGCGCCAGCAGTTCGGACGGTTCTGGAAACACCATATATTTT. The chain has TRBV5-1 and TRBJ1-3; D is unresolved. Trimming stripped 5 bases from V and 1 base from J, with 10 bases between. The CDR3 totals 14 residues. In germline, CDR1 is SGHRS, CDR2 YFSETQ.

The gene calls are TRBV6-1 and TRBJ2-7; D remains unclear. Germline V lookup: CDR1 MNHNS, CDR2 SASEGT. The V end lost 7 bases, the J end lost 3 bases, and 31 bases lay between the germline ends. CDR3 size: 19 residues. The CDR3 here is CASTIKGVTRFVGNYEQYF. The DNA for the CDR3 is TGTGCCAGCACCATAAAAGGTGTCACCCGGTTTGTTGGGAACTACGAGCAGTACTTC.

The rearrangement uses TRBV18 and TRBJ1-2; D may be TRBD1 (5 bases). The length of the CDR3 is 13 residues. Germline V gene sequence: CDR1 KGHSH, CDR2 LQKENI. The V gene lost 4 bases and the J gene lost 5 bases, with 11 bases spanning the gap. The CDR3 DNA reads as TGTGCCAGCTCACAGTCGCGACAGTATGGCTACACCTTC. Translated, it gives CASSQSRQYGYTF.

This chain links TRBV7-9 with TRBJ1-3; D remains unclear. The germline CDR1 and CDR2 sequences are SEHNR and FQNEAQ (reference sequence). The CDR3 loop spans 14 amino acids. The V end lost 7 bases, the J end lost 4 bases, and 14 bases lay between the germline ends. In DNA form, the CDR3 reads TGTGCCAGCACCCCACCTTCGACGGGAAACACCATATATTTT. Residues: CASTPPSTGNTIYF.

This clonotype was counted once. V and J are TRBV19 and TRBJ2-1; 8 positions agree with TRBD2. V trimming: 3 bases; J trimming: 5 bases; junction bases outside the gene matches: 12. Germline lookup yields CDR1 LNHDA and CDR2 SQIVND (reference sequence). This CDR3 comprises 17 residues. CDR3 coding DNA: TGTGCCAGTAGTATCACAGCGGGAGAATTTGGTCACAATGAGCAGTTCTTC. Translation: CASSITAGEFGHNEQFF. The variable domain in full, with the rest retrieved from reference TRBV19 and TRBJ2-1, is DGGITQSPKYLFRKEGQNVTLSCEQNLNHDAMYWYRQDPGQGLRLIYYSQIVNDFQKGDIAEGYSVSREKKESFPLTVTSAQKNPTAFYLCASSITAGEFGHNEQFFGPGTRLTVL.

The chain's CDR3 is CASSVGLMNTEAFF. The CDR3 region has the DNA TGTGCCAGCAGCGTAGGGTTAATGAACACTGAAGCTTTCTTT. The V gene is TRBV9, the J gene TRBJ1-1; no definite D call. The CDR3 runs 14 residues. Germline CDR1 reads SGDLS; CDR2 reads YYNGEE. Trimming left V 0 bases short and J 0 bases short, with 6 bases between.

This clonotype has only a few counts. CDR3: CASSSYSYEQYF. For the CDR3, the DNA is TGTGCCAGCAGTTCCTACTCCTACGAGCAGTACTTC. The chain links TRBV12-3 or TRBV12-4 to TRBJ2-7; D is ambiguous. The CDR3 loop spans 12 amino acids. V was shortened by 4 bases and J by 0 bases, with 4 bases between the two germline ends.

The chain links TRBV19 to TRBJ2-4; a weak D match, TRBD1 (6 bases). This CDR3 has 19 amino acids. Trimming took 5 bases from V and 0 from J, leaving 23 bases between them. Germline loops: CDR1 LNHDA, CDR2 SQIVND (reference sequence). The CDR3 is CASSPRDNLGTLAKNIQYF. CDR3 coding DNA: TGTGCCAGTAGTCCCCGGGACAACTTGGGGACGCTAGCCAAAAACATTCAGTACTTC.

The DNA of the CDR3 is TGTGCCAGTAGTATCGGATACGCCAGGGTTGGTTCACCCCTCCACTTT. Amino acids: CASSIGYARVGSPLHF. The chain is built from TRBV19 and TRBJ1-6; tentative D call: TRBD1 (5 bases). Trimming shortened V by 3 bases and J by 9 bases, and 18 bases separated the two germline ends. This CDR3 contains 16 residues. Germline CDR1 is LNHDA and CDR2 is SQIVND (reference sequence).

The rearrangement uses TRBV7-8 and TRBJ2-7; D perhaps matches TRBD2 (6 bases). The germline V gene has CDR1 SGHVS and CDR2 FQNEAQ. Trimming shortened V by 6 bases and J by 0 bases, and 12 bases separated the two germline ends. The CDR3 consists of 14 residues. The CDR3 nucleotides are TGTGCCAGCAGTCGGAGGGACGTCTCCTACGAGCAGTACTTC. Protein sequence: CASSRRDVSYEQYF.

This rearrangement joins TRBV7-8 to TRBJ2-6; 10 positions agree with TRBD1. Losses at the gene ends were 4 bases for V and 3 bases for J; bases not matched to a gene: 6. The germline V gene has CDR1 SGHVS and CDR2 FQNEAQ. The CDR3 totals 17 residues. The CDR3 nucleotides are TGTGCCAGCAGCTCACGAGGGACAGGGGATGGGGCCAACGTCCTGACTTTC. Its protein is CASSSRGTGDGANVLTF.

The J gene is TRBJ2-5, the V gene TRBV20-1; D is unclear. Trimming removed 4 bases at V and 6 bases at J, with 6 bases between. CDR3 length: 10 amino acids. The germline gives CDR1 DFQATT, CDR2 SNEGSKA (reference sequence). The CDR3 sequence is CSANKKTQYF. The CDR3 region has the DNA TGCAGTGCTAATAAAAAGACCCAGTACTTC.

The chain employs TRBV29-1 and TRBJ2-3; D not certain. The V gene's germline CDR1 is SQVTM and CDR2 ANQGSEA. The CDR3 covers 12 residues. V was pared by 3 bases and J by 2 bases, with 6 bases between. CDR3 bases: TGCAGCGTTGAGGGAAACACAGATACGCAGTATTTT. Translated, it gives CSVEGNTDTQYF.

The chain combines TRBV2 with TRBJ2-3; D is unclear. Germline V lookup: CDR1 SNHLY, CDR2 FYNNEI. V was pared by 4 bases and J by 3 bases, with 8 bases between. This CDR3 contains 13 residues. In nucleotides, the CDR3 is TGTGCCAGCAGTGGAATAGGTACAGATACGCAGTATTTT. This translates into CASSGIGTDTQYF.

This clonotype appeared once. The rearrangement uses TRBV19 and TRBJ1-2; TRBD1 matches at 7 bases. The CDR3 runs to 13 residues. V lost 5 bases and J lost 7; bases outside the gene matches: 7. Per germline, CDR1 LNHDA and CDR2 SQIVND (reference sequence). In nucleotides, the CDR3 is TGTGCCAGTAGTTCCGACAGGGTTCGTGGCTACACCTTC. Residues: CASSSDRVRGYTF. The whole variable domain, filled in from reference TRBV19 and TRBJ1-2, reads DGGITQSPKYLFRKEGQNVTLSCEQNLNHDAMYWYRQDPGQGLRLIYYSQIVNDFQKGDIAEGYSVSREKKESFPLTVTSAQKNPTAFYLCASSSDRVRGYTFGSGTRLTVV.

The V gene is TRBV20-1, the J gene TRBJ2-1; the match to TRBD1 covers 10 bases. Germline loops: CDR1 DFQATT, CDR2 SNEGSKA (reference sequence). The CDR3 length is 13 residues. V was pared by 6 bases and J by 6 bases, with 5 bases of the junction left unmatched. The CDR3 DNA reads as TGCAGTGCCAATGGACAGGGGGGCAATGAGCAGTTCTTC. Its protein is CSANGQGGNEQFF.

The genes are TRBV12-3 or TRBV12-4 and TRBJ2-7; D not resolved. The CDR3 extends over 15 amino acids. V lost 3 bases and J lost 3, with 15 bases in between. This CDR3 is CASSFEAESFYEQYF. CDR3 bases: TGTGCCAGCAGTTTCGAGGCAGAGTCCTTCTACGAGCAGTACTTC.

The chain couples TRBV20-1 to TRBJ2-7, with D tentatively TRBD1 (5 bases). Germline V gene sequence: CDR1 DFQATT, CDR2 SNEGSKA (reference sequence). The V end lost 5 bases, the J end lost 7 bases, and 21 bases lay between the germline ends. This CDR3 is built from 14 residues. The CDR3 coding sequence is TGCAGTGCTGCCTTAGACCAAAACCCAGGGGAGCAGTACTTC. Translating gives CSAALDQNPGEQYF.

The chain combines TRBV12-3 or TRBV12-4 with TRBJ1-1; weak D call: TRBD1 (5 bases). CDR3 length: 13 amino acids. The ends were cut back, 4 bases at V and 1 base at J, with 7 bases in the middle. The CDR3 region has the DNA TGTGCCAGCAGTTCGACAGCGAACACTGAAGCTTTCTTT. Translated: CASSSTANTEAFF.

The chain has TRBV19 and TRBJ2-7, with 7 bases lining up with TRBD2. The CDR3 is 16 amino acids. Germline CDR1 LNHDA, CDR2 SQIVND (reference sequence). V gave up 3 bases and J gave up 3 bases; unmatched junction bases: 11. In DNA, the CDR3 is TGTGCCAGTAGTATCTCGCGGTTTGAGCGGGACTACGAGCAGTACTTC. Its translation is CASSISRFERDYEQYF.

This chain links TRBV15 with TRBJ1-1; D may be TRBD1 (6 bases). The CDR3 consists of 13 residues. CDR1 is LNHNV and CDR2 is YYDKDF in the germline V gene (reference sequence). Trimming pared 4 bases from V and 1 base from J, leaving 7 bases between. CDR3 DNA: TGTGCCACCAGCATGACAGGGAACACTGAAGCTTTCTTT. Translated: CATSMTGNTEAFF.